Listed below are T cell receptor beta chains from one sample, sequenced in a study of CD8+CD57+ T cells in acquired aplastic anemia. Using its own MiXCR run on the reads, TCRdb lists one record per CDR3 protein. The sample gives about 420,000 distinct CDR3 sequences, about 70% of which show up once; under 4.5% is in the top ten. Material for sequencing was sorted CD4+, CD8+, or CD8+CD57+ T cells (not recorded which) from PBMCs. The receptors here all came from a human donor in good health, serving as a control. Both conserved end residues are part of each CDR3. The D gene is left open where the match is weak.

J gene: TRBJ2-3
CDR3 length: 13
V gene: TRBV11-2
D gene: NA
CDR3 protein: CASSLDPGDTQYF

J gene: TRBJ2-7
CDR3 length: 14
V gene: TRBV11-2
D gene: NA
CDR3 protein: CASSLVGLTYEQYF

J gene: TRBJ1-2
CDR3 length: 12
V gene: TRBV20-1
D gene: NA
CDR3 protein: CSARVTDYGYTF

J gene: TRBJ2-3
CDR3 length: 15
V gene: TRBV7-2
D gene: TRBD2
CDR3 protein: CASSSGGGTTGTRYF

J gene: TRBJ2-7
CDR3 length: 13
V gene: TRBV7-3
D gene: NA
CDR3 protein: CASSEKCLYGQYF

J gene: TRBJ2-6
CDR3 length: 18
V gene: TRBV30
D gene: NA
CDR3 protein: CAWSVPGQWSSGANVLTF

J gene: TRBJ1-2
CDR3 length: 17
V gene: TRBV5-1
D gene: TRBD1
CDR3 protein: CASSVGSVGQGNYGYTF

J gene: TRBJ1-2
CDR3 length: 16
V gene: TRBV4-1
D gene: TRBD1
CDR3 protein: CASSQAGTGGFYGYTF

J gene: TRBJ2-7
CDR3 length: 15
V gene: TRBV7-2
D gene: NA
CDR3 protein: CASSLDPGERALHYF

J gene: TRBJ2-1
CDR3 length: 16
V gene: TRBV7-2
D gene: TRBD2
CDR3 protein: CASSLVGTNTYNEQFF

J gene: TRBJ2-5
CDR3 length: 16
V gene: TRBV20-1
D gene: NA
CDR3 protein: CSARFPGGLATGAQYF

J gene: TRBJ1-1
CDR3 length: 14
V gene: TRBV20-1
D gene: NA
CDR3 protein: CSARLVSADTEAFF

J gene: TRBJ1-2
CDR3 length: 13
V gene: TRBV15
D gene: TRBD1
CDR3 protein: CATSSLQGEGYTF

J gene: TRBJ1-6
CDR3 length: 14
V gene: TRBV9
D gene: NA
CDR3 protein: CASSVPGENSPLHF

J gene: TRBJ2-5
CDR3 length: 17
V gene: TRBV4-1
D gene: TRBD1
CDR3 protein: CASSQVPPGTGLETQYF

J gene: TRBJ1-5
CDR3 length: 14
V gene: TRBV9
D gene: NA
CDR3 protein: CASSLGHRGNSPHF

J gene: TRBJ1-5
CDR3 length: 15
V gene: TRBV11-1
D gene: NA
CDR3 protein: CASAPGAESNQPQHF

J gene: TRBJ2-1
CDR3 length: 11
V gene: TRBV29-1
D gene: TRBD1
CDR3 protein: CSARQGGEQFF

J gene: TRBJ2-5
CDR3 length: 17
V gene: TRBV2
D gene: NA
CDR3 protein: CASSEARREGLQDFGYF

J gene: TRBJ1-1
CDR3 length: 14
V gene: TRBV9
D gene: NA
CDR3 protein: CASSPGARDDEQFF

J gene: TRBJ1-3
CDR3 length: 15
V gene: TRBV7-2
D gene: TRBD1
CDR3 protein: CASSPKAGGGERIYF

J gene: TRBJ1-2
CDR3 length: 15
V gene: TRBV9
D gene: NA
CDR3 protein: CASSLSAGSYNEHTF

J gene: TRBJ1-4
CDR3 length: 15
V gene: TRBV25-1
D gene: NA
CDR3 protein: CASSRSVTGKEKLFF

J gene: TRBJ2-3
CDR3 length: 16
V gene: TRBV9
D gene: NA
CDR3 protein: CASSLTPLEGADTQYF

J gene: TRBJ2-7
CDR3 length: 12
V gene: TRBV7-2
D gene: NA
CDR3 protein: CASSAGPCEQYF

J gene: TRBJ1-6
CDR3 length: 14
V gene: TRBV20-1
D gene: NA
CDR3 protein: CSARYAWGGSPLHF

J gene: TRBJ2-3
CDR3 length: 13
V gene: TRBV27
D gene: NA
CDR3 protein: CASSFAGVDTQYF

J gene: TRBJ1-5
CDR3 length: 15
V gene: TRBV6-1
D gene: TRBD1
CDR3 protein: CASSEDYRGNQPQHF

J gene: TRBJ2-1
CDR3 length: 13
V gene: TRBV7-9
D gene: TRBD1
CDR3 protein: CASSLGTGPFYFF

J gene: TRBJ2-3
CDR3 length: 16
V gene: TRBV19
D gene: TRBD2
CDR3 protein: CASSIARGGRTDTQYF

J gene: TRBJ1-1
CDR3 length: 13
V gene: TRBV10-3
D gene: NA
CDR3 protein: CAISSGLNTEAFF

J gene: TRBJ2-3
CDR3 length: 15
V gene: TRBV4-3
D gene: NA
CDR3 protein: CASSLDAGSTDTQYF

J gene: TRBJ2-3
CDR3 length: 16
V gene: TRBV9
D gene: TRBD2
CDR3 protein: CASSDGGRGNGDSQYF

J gene: TRBJ2-2
CDR3 length: 14
V gene: TRBV9
D gene: NA
CDR3 protein: CASSSGLGAGGHIF

J gene: TRBJ1-2
CDR3 length: 14
V gene: TRBV29-1
D gene: TRBD1
CDR3 protein: CSVDSRGLSYGYTF

J gene: TRBJ2-7
CDR3 length: 14
V gene: TRBV11-1
D gene: TRBD1
CDR3 protein: CASSLGQGSGEQYF

J gene: TRBJ1-6
CDR3 length: 14
V gene: TRBV5-4
D gene: NA
CDR3 protein: CASSLRAENSPLHF

J gene: TRBJ2-3
CDR3 length: 14
V gene: TRBV7-2
D gene: NA
CDR3 protein: CASSLEGTADTQYF

J gene: TRBJ1-6
CDR3 length: 15
V gene: TRBV14
D gene: NA
CDR3 protein: CASSQDETGSSPLHF

J gene: TRBJ1-3
CDR3 length: 11
V gene: TRBV20-1
D gene: NA
CDR3 protein: CSAISGNTIYF

J gene: TRBJ2-5
CDR3 length: 15
V gene: TRBV7-3
D gene: TRBD2
CDR3 protein: CASSFASGGAGTQYF

J gene: TRBJ1-2
CDR3 length: 15
V gene: TRBV11-3
D gene: TRBD1
CDR3 protein: CASSPGCAGGWGYTF

J gene: NA
CDR3 length: 12
V gene: TRBV7-3
D gene: NA
CDR3 protein: CASSFRGTEQFF

J gene: TRBJ2-5
CDR3 length: 13
V gene: TRBV18
D gene: NA
CDR3 protein: CASSPGTQETQYF

J gene: TRBJ2-3
CDR3 length: 15
V gene: TRBV6-1
D gene: TRBD1
CDR3 protein: CASCDRGRGFGEQYF

J gene: TRBJ2-3
CDR3 length: 13
V gene: TRBV2
D gene: NA
CDR3 protein: CASSAQGTDTQYF

J gene: TRBJ1-2
CDR3 length: 13
V gene: TRBV20-1
D gene: NA
CDR3 protein: CSARRLADPCYTF

J gene: TRBJ2-2
CDR3 length: 14
V gene: TRBV6-5
D gene: NA
CDR3 protein: CASSGTRVGGELFF

J gene: TRBJ2-1
CDR3 length: 17
V gene: TRBV19
D gene: TRBD2
CDR3 protein: CASSLERTSGGAYGQFF

J gene: TRBJ2-7
CDR3 length: 17
V gene: TRBV6-2/TRBV6-3
D gene: NA
CDR3 protein: CASSYAPRAVTLWEQYF

J gene: TRBJ2-1
CDR3 length: 13
V gene: TRBV27
D gene: NA
CDR3 protein: CASSVYTGDEQFF

J gene: TRBJ1-5
CDR3 length: 13
V gene: TRBV3-1
D gene: TRBD1
CDR3 protein: CASSRDSSSAQHF

J gene: TRBJ1-1
CDR3 length: 14
V gene: TRBV20-1
D gene: TRBD1
CDR3 protein: CSATRQGGHTEAFF

J gene: TRBJ2-7
CDR3 length: 13
V gene: TRBV20-1
D gene: TRBD2
CDR3 protein: CSATVGGLYGQYF

J gene: TRBJ1-4
CDR3 length: 14
V gene: TRBV19
D gene: TRBD1
CDR3 protein: CASSWSGGNEKLFF